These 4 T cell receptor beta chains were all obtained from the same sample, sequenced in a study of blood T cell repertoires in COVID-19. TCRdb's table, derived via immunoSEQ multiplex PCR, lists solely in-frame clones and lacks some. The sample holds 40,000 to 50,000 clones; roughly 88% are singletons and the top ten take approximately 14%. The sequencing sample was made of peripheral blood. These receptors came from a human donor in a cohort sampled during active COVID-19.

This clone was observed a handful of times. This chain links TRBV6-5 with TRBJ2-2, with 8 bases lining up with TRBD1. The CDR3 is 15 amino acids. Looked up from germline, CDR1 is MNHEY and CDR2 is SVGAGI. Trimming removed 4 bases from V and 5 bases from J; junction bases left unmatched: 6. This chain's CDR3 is CASSSGTGRTGELFF. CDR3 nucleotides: TGTGCCAGCAGTTCCGGGACAGGACGGACCGGGGAGCTGTTTTTT.

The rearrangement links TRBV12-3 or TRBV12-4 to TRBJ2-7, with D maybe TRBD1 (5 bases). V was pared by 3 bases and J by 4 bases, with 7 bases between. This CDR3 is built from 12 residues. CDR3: CASSFGAYEQYF. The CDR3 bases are TGTGCCAGCAGTTTTGGGGCTTACGAGCAGTACTTC.

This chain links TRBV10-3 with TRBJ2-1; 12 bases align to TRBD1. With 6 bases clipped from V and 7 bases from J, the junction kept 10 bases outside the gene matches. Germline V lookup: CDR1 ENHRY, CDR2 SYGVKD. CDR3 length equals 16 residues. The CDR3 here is CAISGTGGIGGNEQFF. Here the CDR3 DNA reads TGTGCCATCAGCGGGACAGGGGGCATCGGTGGGAATGAGCAGTTCTTC.

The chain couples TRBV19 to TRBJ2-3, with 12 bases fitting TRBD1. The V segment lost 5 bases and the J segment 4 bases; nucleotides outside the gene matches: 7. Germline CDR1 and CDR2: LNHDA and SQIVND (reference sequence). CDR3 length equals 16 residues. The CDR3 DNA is TGTGCCAGTAGTCCCCAGGGACAGGGGGCCTCAGATACGCAGTATTTT. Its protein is CASSPQGQGASDTQYF.